These T cell receptor beta chains were read from a single sample in a study of T cells after yellow fever vaccination. Each CDR3 protein is one row after TCRdb ran MiXCR on the 5' RACE reads. The repertoire holds about 120,000 distinct CDR3 sequences, with about 8.2% as singletons. This specimen was CD8+ T cells sorted from PBMCs, taken on the day of the yellow fever booster vaccination. The receptors shown here come from a man aged 18 to 30 who received the YFV17D yellow fever vaccine. Each CDR3 is given with its conserved first and last residue. The D gene is left open where the match is weak. Clone size is shown for a subset of rows, as once, few, many or a class of expanded clone.

v_gene	abundance	d_gene	j_gene	CDR3nt	CDR3aa
TRBV11-2	.	TRBD2	TRBJ2-5	TGTGCCAGCAGCTTACTTTCGGGGGGGCCGGAGACCCAGTACTTC	CASSLLSGGPETQYF
TRBV6-2/TRBV6-3	few	.	TRBJ2-6	TGTGCCATCGGACGGCGTCCCTCTAGCTCTGGGGCCAACGTCCTGACTTTC	CAIGRRPSSSGANVLTF
TRBV5-6	few	TRBD1	TRBJ2-7	TGTGCCAGCAGCAGTTGGCCTACAGGGGGTTCCCACGAGCAGTACTTC	CASSSWPTGGSHEQYF
TRBV6-6	.	TRBD1	TRBJ2-5	TGTGCCAGCAGTTACTTACAGGGGTTGAGCGTGACCCAGTACTTC	CASSYLQGLSVTQYF
TRBV20-1	few	TRBD1	TRBJ2-1	TGCAGTGCTAGAACGCCGACAGGGAATGAGCAGTTCTTC	CSARTPTGNEQFF
TRBV4-3	many	.	TRBJ1-1	TGCGCCAGCAGCCAAGATTCTAGTGGAGCGTCAGCTTTCTTT	CASSQDSSGASAFF
TRBV11-2	.	.	TRBJ2-7	TGTGCCAGCAGCTTGTCGAGGCAGGGGACCTACGAGCAGTACTTC	CASSLSRQGTYEQYF
TRBV7-2	few	.	TRBJ1-5	TGTGCCAGCAGACCGGGGGCGGCGGGCAATCAGCCCCAGCATTTT	CASRPGAAGNQPQHF
TRBV6-2/TRBV6-3	many	TRBD2	TRBJ2-2	TGTGCCAGCAGCGGGGGGGACACCGGGGAGCTGTTTTTT	CASSGGDTGELFF
TRBV5-1	.	.	TRBJ1-2	TGCGCCAGCAGCATCCGGCCCCAAGAGGCTGCTGGCTACACCTTC	CASSIRPQEAAGYTF
TRBV4-1	many	.	TRBJ2-5	TGCGCCAGCAGCCAAGCACAGGGAGAGACCCAGTACTTC	CASSQAQGETQYF
TRBV4-3	many	.	TRBJ2-7	TGCGCCAGCAGCCAAGGAGGCTCCGAGCAGTACTTC	CASSQGGSEQYF
TRBV7-8	.	.	TRBJ2-7	TGTGCCAGCAGCTTAGCCGCAGGGGCCTACGAGCAGTACTTC	CASSLAAGAYEQYF
TRBV6-5	.	TRBD2	TRBJ2-3	TGTGCCAGCAGTTTACTAGCGGGGGGTCTCGGAGATACGCAGTATTTT	CASSLLAGGLGDTQYF
TRBV6-2/TRBV6-3	few	.	TRBJ1-5	TGTGCCAGCAGTCGACAGGACGATAGCAATCAGCCCCAGCATTTT	CASSRQDDSNQPQHF
TRBV5-1	many	TRBD1	TRBJ2-1	TGCGCCAGCAGAATAGCCGGGACAGGGTTTCGTGAGCAGTTCTTC	CASRIAGTGFREQFF
TRBV13	many	.	TRBJ2-1	TGTGCCAGCAGCCTAGTGAAAAGCGACAGATACAATGAGCAGTTCTTC	CASSLVKSDRYNEQFF
TRBV6-2/TRBV6-3	.	.	TRBJ1-3	TGTGCCAGCAGACCTTCCCGACAGACCTCTGGAAACACCATATATTTT	CASRPSRQTSGNTIYF
TRBV25-1	.	TRBD2	TRBJ2-3	TGTGCCAGCAGTCCGCCGCGGGGGGCCGGAAGAGATACGCAGTATTTT	CASSPPRGAGRDTQYF
TRBV6-1	few	.	TRBJ1-6	TGTGCCAGCAGTGAGGGGGATCTGGGGAGTTCACCCCTCCACTTT	CASSEGDLGSSPLHF
TRBV29-1	.	TRBD2	TRBJ2-3	TGCAGCGTTGAAGAGGGGGGGGCAGATACGCAGTATTTT	CSVEEGGADTQYF
TRBV4-1	many	.	TRBJ2-7	TGCGCCAGCAGCCAAGATCCCACCCCCAGATACGAGCAGTACTTC	CASSQDPTPRYEQYF
TRBV5-5	few	.	TRBJ1-5	TGTGCCAGCAGCTTGGGGGCAGGAGGCAATCAGCCCCAGCATTTT	CASSLGAGGNQPQHF
TRBV7-6	.	TRBD2	TRBJ2-3	TGTGCCAGCTCGGGGGGGCGGACAGATACGCAGTATTTT	CASSGGRTDTQYF
TRBV6-1	.	TRBD2	TRBJ2-1	TGTGCCAGCAGCGTCCTAGCGGGGGGGTTACTCTCCTACAATGAGCAGTTCTTC	CASSVLAGGLLSYNEQFF
TRBV5-1	.	.	TRBJ2-1	TGCGCCAGCAGCTTTACCGGGGGCAGACGGAACAATGAGCAGTTCTTC	CASSFTGGRRNNEQFF
TRBV12-3/TRBV12-4	.	TRBD2	TRBJ2-3	TGTGCCAGCAGTTTACTCCTAGCGGGGGCCAACCCGCAGTATTTT	CASSLLLAGANPQYF
TRBV4-1	.	TRBD1	TRBJ2-5	TGCGCCAGCAGCCGAACAGGGGGCATGGGGACCCAGTACTTC	CASSRTGGMGTQYF
TRBV7-6	.	.	TRBJ2-3	TGTGCCAGCAGCTTATTCCGGGTCGACAGGACCATAAGCACAGATACGCAGTATTTT	CASSLFRVDRTISTDTQYF
TRBV7-9	few	.	TRBJ2-1	TGTGCCAGCAGCTTCGATGTCCATGAGCAGTTCTTC	CASSFDVHEQFF
TRBV9	few	.	TRBJ2-6	TGTGCCAGCAGCCCCAAGGTTGGGGCCAACGTCCTGACTTTC	CASSPKVGANVLTF
TRBV7-6	few	.	TRBJ2-1	TGTGCCAGCAGCGCCCGCGGGGCCAACAATGAGCAGTTCTTC	CASSARGANNEQFF
TRBV9	.	TRBD1	TRBJ1-5	TGTGCCAGCAGCGTAGGCAGGGACAGTCAGCCCCAGCATTTT	CASSVGRDSQPQHF
TRBV7-2	many	.	TRBJ2-3	TGTGCCAGCATGCTCCCACCCACAGATACGCAGTATTTT	CASMLPPTDTQYF
TRBV7-3	many	TRBD2	TRBJ2-4	TGTGCCAGCAGCCCCGGACTAGCGGGGGCCAAAAACATTCAGTACTTC	CASSPGLAGAKNIQYF
TRBV24-1	few	.	TRBJ2-2	TGTGCCACCAGTACACTTTGGGGCGGAGCCAACACCGGGGAGCTGTTTTTT	CATSTLWGGANTGELFF
TRBV27	.	.	TRBJ1-1	TGTGCCAGCAAGAGGGGATACACTGAAGCTTTCTTT	CASKRGYTEAFF
TRBV7-2	few	TRBD2	TRBJ2-7	TGTGCCAGCAGTTCGGGGGGTACCTTCGAGCAGTACTTC	CASSSGGTFEQYF
TRBV10-3	many	.	TRBJ2-1	TGTGCCATCAGCCAGTTGAAGGGGGGCTCGTACAATGAGCAGTTCTTC	CAISQLKGGSYNEQFF
TRBV5-4	.	TRBD1	TRBJ2-5	TGTGCCAGCAGCTCGCTGACAGGGGGCCAAGAGACCCAGTACTTC	CASSSLTGGQETQYF
TRBV13	few	TRBD2	TRBJ2-3	TGTGCCAGCAGCCGGACTAGCGGGGGAACTTTTTGGGCAGATACGCAGTATTTT	CASSRTSGGTFWADTQYF